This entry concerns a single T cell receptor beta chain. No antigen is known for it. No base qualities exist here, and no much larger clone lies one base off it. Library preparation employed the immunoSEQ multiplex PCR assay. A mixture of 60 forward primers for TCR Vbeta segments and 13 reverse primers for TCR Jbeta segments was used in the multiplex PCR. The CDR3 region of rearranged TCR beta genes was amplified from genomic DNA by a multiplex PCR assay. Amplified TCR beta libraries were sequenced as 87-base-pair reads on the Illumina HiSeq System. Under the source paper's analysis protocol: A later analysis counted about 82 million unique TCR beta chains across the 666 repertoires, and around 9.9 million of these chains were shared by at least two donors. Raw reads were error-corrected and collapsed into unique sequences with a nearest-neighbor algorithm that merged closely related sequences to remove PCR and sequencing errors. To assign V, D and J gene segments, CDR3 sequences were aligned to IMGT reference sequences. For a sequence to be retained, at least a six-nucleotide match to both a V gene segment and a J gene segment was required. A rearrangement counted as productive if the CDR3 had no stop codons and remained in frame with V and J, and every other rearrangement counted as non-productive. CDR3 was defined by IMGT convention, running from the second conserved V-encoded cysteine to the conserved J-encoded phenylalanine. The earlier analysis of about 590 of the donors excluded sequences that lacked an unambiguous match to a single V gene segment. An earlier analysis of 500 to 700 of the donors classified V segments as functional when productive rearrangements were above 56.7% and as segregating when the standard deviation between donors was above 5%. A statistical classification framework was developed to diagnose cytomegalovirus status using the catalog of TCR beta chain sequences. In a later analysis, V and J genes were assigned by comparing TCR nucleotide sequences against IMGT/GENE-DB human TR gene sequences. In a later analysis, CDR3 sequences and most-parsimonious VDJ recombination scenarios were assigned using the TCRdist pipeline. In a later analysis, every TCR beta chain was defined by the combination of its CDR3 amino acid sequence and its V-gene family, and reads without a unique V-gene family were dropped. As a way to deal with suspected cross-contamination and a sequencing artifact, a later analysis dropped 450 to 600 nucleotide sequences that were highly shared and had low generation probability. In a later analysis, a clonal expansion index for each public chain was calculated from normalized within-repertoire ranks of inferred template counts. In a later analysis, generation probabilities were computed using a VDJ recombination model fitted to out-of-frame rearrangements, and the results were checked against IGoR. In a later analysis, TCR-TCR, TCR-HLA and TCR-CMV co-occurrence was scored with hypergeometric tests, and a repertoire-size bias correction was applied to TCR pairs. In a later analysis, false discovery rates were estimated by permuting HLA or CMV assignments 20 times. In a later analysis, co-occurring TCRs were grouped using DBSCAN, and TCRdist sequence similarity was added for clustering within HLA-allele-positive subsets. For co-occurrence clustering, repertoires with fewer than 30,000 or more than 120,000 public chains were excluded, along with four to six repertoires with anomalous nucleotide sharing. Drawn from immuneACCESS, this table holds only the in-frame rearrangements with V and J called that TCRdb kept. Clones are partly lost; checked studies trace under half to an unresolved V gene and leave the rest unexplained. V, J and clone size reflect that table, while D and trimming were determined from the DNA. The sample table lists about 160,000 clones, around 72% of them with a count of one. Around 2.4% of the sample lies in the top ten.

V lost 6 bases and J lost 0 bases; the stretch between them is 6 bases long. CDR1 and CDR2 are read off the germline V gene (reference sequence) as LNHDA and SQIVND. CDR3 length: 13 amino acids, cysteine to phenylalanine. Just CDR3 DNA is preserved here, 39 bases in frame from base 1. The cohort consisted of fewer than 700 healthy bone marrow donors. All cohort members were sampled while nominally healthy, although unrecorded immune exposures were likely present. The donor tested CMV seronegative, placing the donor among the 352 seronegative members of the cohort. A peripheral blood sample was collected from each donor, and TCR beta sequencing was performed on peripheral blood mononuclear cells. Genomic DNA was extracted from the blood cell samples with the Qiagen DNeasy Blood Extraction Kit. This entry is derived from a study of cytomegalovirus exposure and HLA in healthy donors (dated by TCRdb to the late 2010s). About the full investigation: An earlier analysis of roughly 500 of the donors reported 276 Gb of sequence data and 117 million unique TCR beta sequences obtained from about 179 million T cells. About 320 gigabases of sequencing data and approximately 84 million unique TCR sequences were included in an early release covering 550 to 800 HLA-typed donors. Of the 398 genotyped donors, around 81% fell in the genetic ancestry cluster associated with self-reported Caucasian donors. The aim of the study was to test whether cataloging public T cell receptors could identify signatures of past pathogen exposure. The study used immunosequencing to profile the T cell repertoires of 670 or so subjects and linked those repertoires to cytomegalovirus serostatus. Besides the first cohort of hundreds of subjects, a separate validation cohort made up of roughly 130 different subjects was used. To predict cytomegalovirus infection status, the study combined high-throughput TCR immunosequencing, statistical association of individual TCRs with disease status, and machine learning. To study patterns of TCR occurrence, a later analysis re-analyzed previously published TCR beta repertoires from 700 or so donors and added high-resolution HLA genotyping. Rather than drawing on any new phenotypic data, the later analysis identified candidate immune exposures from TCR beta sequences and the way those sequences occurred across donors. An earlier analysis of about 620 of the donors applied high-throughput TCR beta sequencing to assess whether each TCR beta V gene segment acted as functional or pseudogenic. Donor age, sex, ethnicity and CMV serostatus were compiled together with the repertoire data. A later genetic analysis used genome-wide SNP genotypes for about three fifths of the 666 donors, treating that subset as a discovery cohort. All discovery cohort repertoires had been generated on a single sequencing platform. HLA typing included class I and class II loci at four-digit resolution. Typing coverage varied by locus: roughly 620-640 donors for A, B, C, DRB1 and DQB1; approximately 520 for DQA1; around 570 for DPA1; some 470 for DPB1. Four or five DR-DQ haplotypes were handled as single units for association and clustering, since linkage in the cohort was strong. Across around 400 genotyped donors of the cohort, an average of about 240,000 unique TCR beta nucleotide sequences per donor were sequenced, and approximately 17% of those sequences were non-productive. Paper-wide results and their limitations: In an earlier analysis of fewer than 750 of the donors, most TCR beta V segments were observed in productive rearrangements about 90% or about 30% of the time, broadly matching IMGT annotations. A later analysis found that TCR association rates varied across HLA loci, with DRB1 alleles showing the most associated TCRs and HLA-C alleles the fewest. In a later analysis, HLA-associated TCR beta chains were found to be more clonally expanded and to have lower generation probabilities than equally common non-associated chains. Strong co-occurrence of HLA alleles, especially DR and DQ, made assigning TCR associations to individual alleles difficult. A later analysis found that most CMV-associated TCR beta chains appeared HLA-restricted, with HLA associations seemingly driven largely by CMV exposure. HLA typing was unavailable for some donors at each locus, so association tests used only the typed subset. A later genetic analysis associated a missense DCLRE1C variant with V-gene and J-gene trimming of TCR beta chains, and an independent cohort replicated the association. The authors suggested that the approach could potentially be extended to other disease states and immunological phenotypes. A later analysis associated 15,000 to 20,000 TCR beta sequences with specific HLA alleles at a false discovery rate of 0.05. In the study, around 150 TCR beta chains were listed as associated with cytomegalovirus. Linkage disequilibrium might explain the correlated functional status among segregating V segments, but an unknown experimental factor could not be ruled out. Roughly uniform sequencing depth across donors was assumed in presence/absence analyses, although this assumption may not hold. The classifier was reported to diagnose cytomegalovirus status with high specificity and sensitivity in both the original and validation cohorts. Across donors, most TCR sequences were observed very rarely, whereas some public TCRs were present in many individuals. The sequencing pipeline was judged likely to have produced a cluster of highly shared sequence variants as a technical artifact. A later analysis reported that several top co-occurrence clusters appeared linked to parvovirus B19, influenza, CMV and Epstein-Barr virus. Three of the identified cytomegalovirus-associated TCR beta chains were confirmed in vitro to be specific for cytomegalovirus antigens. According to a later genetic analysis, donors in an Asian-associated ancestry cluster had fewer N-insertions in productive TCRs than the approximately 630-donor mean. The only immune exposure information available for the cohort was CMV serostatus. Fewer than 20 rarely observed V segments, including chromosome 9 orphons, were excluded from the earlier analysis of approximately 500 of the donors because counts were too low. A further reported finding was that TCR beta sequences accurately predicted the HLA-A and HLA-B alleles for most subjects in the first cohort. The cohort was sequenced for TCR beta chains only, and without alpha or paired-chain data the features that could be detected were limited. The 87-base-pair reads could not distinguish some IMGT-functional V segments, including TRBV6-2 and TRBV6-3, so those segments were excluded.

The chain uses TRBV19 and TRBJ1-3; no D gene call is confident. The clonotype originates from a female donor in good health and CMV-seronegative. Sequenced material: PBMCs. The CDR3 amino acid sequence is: CASRHNSGNTIYF. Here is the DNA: TGTGCCAGTAGACATAACTCTGGAAACACCATATATTTT.